This T cell receptor (beta chain) stems from a study of monozygotic twins with inflammatory bowel disease. Study-level results: In these data, no single strong IBD-associated signal or clonotype received support.

Notes on this clonotype: No antigen is known for it.

TCRdb re-called the 5' RACE reads; every CDR3 protein appears as one record, without DNA. The listing records approximately 400,000 distinct CDR3 sequences. CDR1 and CDR2 from the germline V gene are SEHNR and FQNEAQ (reference sequence). The CDR3 loop spans 13 amino acids. Sequenced sample: blood. The receptor's source is a human donor with ulcerative colitis or Crohn's disease, or a healthy co-twin of an affected twin (not recorded which). The J gene is TRBJ2-7, the V gene TRBV7-9. CDR3 amino acids: CASSSESTYEQYF.